The 18 T cell receptor beta chains below were found in one sample sequenced in a study of blood T cell repertoires in COVID-19 (dated by TCRdb to the early 2020s). The library was obtained by the immunoSEQ multiplex PCR assay. This is the immuneACCESS table as TCRdb keeps it, with only in-frame sequences that have V and J called. A part of the clones is gone; compared with another copy, unresolved V genes explain less than half, and the rest is unexplained. Here the sample has fewer than 20,000 clones; just over 90% occur a single time. The top ten clones comprise roughly 4.3% of the sample. Material: peripheral blood. The receptors shown here come from a woman in her fifties or sixties with active COVID-19.

V usage is TRBV30 and J usage is TRBJ1-4, with D possibly being TRBD1 (6 bases). Trimming took off 0 bases at V and 2 bases at J, with 13 bases between the two ends. CDR3 length: 16 residues. The germline V gene has CDR1 GTSNPN and CDR2 SVGIG (reference sequence). The CDR3 spells CAWSVPRTETNEKLFF. The CDR3 bases are TGTGCCTGGAGTGTACCCCGGACAGAGACTAATGAAAAACTGTTTTTT.

The chain employs TRBV5-4 and TRBJ2-1, with unresolved D. The CDR3 length is 13 residues. In germline, CDR1 is SGHNT, CDR2 YYREEE (reference sequence). With 5 bases removed from V and 0 bases from J, the gap between germline ends came to 6 bases. This CDR3 is CASRLDSYNEQFF. Written as DNA, the CDR3 is TGTGCCAGCAGACTTGACTCCTACAATGAGCAGTTCTTC.

The V call is TRBV2, the J call TRBJ1-1; D unresolved. This CDR3 has 12 amino acids. Germline-derived CDR1 and CDR2 are SNHLY and FYNNEI. V was pared by 4 bases and J by 10 bases, with 13 bases between. The CDR3 protein is CASSGPLGTAFF. CDR3 DNA sequence: TGTGCCAGCAGTGGTCCGTTGGGCACAGCTTTCTTT.

This clone has a single count. This chain links TRBV6-5 with TRBJ1-1; 7 bases align to TRBD1. V trimming: 6 bases; J trimming: 4 bases; junction bases outside the gene matches: 5. The CDR3 consists of 13 residues. Germline CDR1 MNHEY, CDR2 SVGAGI. The CDR3 reads CASSLDRATEAFF. The CDR3 DNA is TGTGCCAGCAGCCTTGACAGGGCCACTGAAGCTTTCTTT.

The chain employs TRBV28 and TRBJ2-5; possible D gene TRBD2, 5 bases. The CDR3 consists of 13 residues. Trimming removed 4 bases from V and 5 bases from J, with 11 bases in between. Per the germline V gene, CDR1 is MDHEN and CDR2 is SYDVKM. CDR3 amino acids: CASSSTRPETQYF. In DNA form, the CDR3 reads TGTGCCAGCAGTTCTACTAGACCTGAGACCCAGTACTTC.

This clone was observed a handful of times. The chain uses TRBV3-1 (or the pseudogene TRBV3-2) and TRBJ2-7; D is ambiguous. Germline V CDR1 and CDR2: LGHDT, YNNKEL (reference sequence). Trimming removed 5 bases at V and 4 bases at J, with 6 bases between. This CDR3 spans 11 amino acids. The CDR3 reads CASSSSYEQYF. Written as DNA, the CDR3 is TGTGCCAGCAGCTCCTCTTACGAGCAGTACTTC.

This clone was observed once. The chain is built from TRBV7-3 and TRBJ1-3; no clear D. V lost 5 bases and J 2 bases, leaving 13 bases between the germline ends. The CDR3 is 15 amino acids. Germline-derived CDR1 and CDR2 are SGHTA and FQGTGA. CDR3 sequence: CASSLSGLPGNTIYF. As DNA, the CDR3 is TGTGCCAGCAGCCTGTCGGGGTTGCCTGGAAACACCATATATTTT.

V and J are TRBV11-2 and TRBJ2-1; the D gene is possibly TRBD1 (5 bases). Germline CDR1 reads SGHAT; CDR2 reads FQNNGV. Trimming took 3 bases from V and 6 from J, leaving 12 bases between them. The CDR3 has 14 residues. CDR3 amino acids: CASSFGRELNEQFF. CDR3 DNA: TGTGCCAGCAGCTTTGGCAGGGAACTCAATGAGCAGTTCTTC.

This clone has more than one count but fewer than ten. The chain uses TRBV3-1 (or the pseudogene TRBV3-2) and TRBJ1-1, with no clear D. CDR3 length: 12 amino acids. V dropped 3 bases and J dropped 8 bases, with 10 bases sitting between them. Germline V gene data show CDR1 as LGHDT and CDR2 as YNNKEL (reference sequence). The DNA of the CDR3 is TGTGCCAGCAGCCACCTCGGGAAAGAAGCTTTCTTT. Its translation is CASSHLGKEAFF.

The chain has TRBV18 and TRBJ2-5, with D possibly TRBD1 on 6 matching bases. Germline loops: CDR1 KGHSH, CDR2 LQKENI. The CDR3 is made up of 13 amino acids. Trimming removed 1 base at V and 3 bases at J, with 6 bases between. The CDR3 loop reads CASSPRTEETQYF. CDR3 in DNA: TGTGCCAGCTCACCACGGACAGAAGAGACCCAGTACTTC.

The rearrangement uses TRBV4-2 and TRBJ1-1; no definite D call. Germline-derived CDR1 and CDR2 are LGHNA and YNFKEQ. Trimming stripped 1 base from V and 1 base from J, with 7 bases between. The CDR3 has 14 amino acids. The DNA for the CDR3 is TGTGCCAGCAGCCAAGCCGGGAGGAACACTGAAGCTTTCTTT. It encodes CASSQAGRNTEAFF.

This chain connects TRBV11-2 to TRBJ1-6; the D gene is possibly TRBD1 (6 bases). Germline lookup yields CDR1 SGHAT and CDR2 FQNNGV. The V gene lost 0 bases and the J gene lost 3 bases, with 9 bases spanning the gap. The CDR3 spans 16 residues. For the CDR3, the DNA is TGTGCCAGCAGCTTAGAGGGGGCCTACTATAATTCACCCCTCCACTTT. Translation gives CASSLEGAYYNSPLHF. The full variable domain, with the rest looked up from reference TRBV11-2 and TRBJ1-6, is EAGVAQSPRYKIIEKRQSVAFWCNPISGHATLYWYQQILGQGPKLLIQFQNNGVVDDSQLPKDRFSAERLKGVDSTLKIQPAKLEDSAVYLCASSLEGAYYNSPLHFGNGTRLTVT.

V gene TRBV7-3 combines with J gene TRBJ2-3; 14 nucleotides agree with TRBD2. This CDR3 region has 16 residues. V shed 5 bases and J 4 bases; nucleotides not matched to a gene: 5. CDR1 and CDR2 from the germline V gene are SGHTA and FQGTGA. The CDR3 DNA sequence: TGTGCCAGCAGCATGGGGACTAGCGGGAGTTCAGATACGCAGTATTTT. Its translation: CASSMGTSGSSDTQYF. Full variable domain (rest looked up from reference TRBV7-3 and TRBJ2-3): GAGVSQTPSNKVTEKGKYVELRCDPISGHTALYWYRQSLGQGPEFLIYFQGTGAADDSGLPNDRFFAVRPEGSVSTLKIQRTERGDSAVYLCASSMGTSGSSDTQYFGPGTRLTVL.

The count of this clone is one. The genes are TRBV7-9 and TRBJ2-5, with 7 bases lining up with TRBD1. After removal of 6 bases from V and 1 base from J, the junction contained 8 bases not matched to a gene. The CDR3 spans 15 residues. Germline V CDR1 and CDR2: SEHNR, FQNEAQ (reference sequence). The CDR3 here is CASSSATGVQETQYF. The DNA for the CDR3 is TGTGCCAGCAGTTCAGCTACAGGGGTCCAAGAGACCCAGTACTTC.

The sample holds one count of this clone. V usage is TRBV6-6 and J usage is TRBJ1-2; D is unclear. V lost 8 bases to trimming and J lost 8 bases, with 12 bases between them. Looked up from germline, CDR1 is MNHNY and CDR2 is SVGAGI (reference sequence). The CDR3 is 11 amino acids. CDR3 sequence reads: CASGSTIGYTF. CDR3 bases: TGTGCCAGCGGCAGTACTATCGGCTACACCTTC.

The V gene is TRBV7-9, the J gene TRBJ1-1; 9 bases are shared with TRBD1. The J segment lost 1 base and the V segment lost 4 bases, leaving 7 bases of the junction unmatched. The CDR3 has 16 amino acids. Per germline, CDR1 SEHNR and CDR2 FQNEAQ (reference sequence). The CDR3, as DNA: TGTGCCAGCAGCTCCAGACAGGGGGTTAGGAACACTGAAGCTTTCTTT. This translates into CASSSRQGVRNTEAFF. The entire variable domain, with the rest obtained from reference TRBV7-9 and TRBJ1-1, is as follows: DTGVSQNPRHKITKRGQNVTFRCDPISEHNRLYWYRQTLGQGPEFLTYFQNEAQLEKSRLLSDRFSAERPKGSFSTLEIQRTEQGDSAMYLCASSSRQGVRNTEAFFGQGTRLTVV.

V gene TRBV10-3 combines with J gene TRBJ2-1; 12 bases agree with TRBD2. There are 15 residues in the CDR3. J gave up 6 bases and V 2 bases, and 2 bases lay outside the gene matches. The germline V gene has CDR1 ENHRY and CDR2 SYGVKD. The CDR3 loop reads CAISEGLAGPNEQFF. The CDR3 DNA sequence: TGTGCCATCAGTGAGGGACTAGCGGGGCCCAATGAGCAGTTCTTC.

V gene TRBV19 combines with J gene TRBJ1-1, with D possibly TRBD1 on 6 matching bases. Trimming removed 6 bases from V and 1 base from J, with 9 bases in between. The CDR3 contains 13 residues. Germline V gives CDR1 LNHDA, CDR2 SQIVND (reference sequence). In DNA, the CDR3 is TGTGCCAGTAGCAGGGGCTGGAACACTGAAGCTTTCTTT. This translates into CASSRGWNTEAFF.